Sequencing of this T cell receptor beta chain was carried out in a study of CD8 T cells in Susac syndrome. The CDR3 is 14 amino acids. Trimming removed 10 bases at V and 0 bases at J, with 11 bases between. CDR1 and CDR2 (germline): KGHDR, SFDVKD. The authors reverse transcribed roughly 0.5 to 1 ug RNA with random hexamers. Each CDR3 protein gets one entry after TCRdb re-called the immunoSEQ multiplex PCR reads with MiXCR. Of some 200,000 distinct CDR3 sequences in the sample, more than 90% were seen once. This receptor was identified in a human donor with multiple sclerosis. Sequenced: CD4+ T cells from PBMCs. The V call is TRBV24-1, the J call TRBJ2-2; D is perhaps TRBD1 (6 bases). The DNA for the CDR3 is TGTGCCACAGCCGGACAGCCGAACACCGGGGAGCTGTTTTTT. This gives the protein CATAGQPNTGELFF.